The TCR beta chain described here comes from a study of blood T cell repertoires in COVID-19. Germline lookup yields CDR1 SGHNT and CDR2 YYREEE (reference sequence). CDR3 length equals 13 residues. The V end lost 3 bases, the J end lost 0 bases, and 6 bases lay between the germline ends. TCRdb keeps only in-frame clones here, not all; method: immunoSEQ multiplex PCR. The sample carries 150,000 to 200,000 clones, 82% recorded once. Sample: peripheral blood. The chain carries TRBV5-4 and TRBJ1-1, with unresolved D. The sequence was collected from a woman aged 60-75 years with COVID-19, enrolled during active disease. CDR3 loop: CASSSGLNTEAFF. CDR3 nucleotide sequence: TGTGCCAGCAGCTCGGGGTTGAACACTGAAGCTTTCTTT.